This T cell receptor (beta chain) was sequenced in a study of cytotoxic CD8 clonotypes in ibrutinib-treated CLL. About the research overall: Among patients, around 25 responded partially and 2 completely; about 14 then stayed remitted and around 12 progressed after median around 66 months.

Study results and limitations: Increased clonality at ibrutinib response gave way to a return toward baseline at progression. Against age-matched healthy donors, baseline clonality ran higher and tracked circulating CD8+ T-cell counts. Under therapy, public clonotypes either contracted or stayed stable, and they were uncommon.

On this clone itself: Its antigen is unknown.

Germline-derived CDR1 and CDR2 are SGDLS and YYNGEE. The CDR3 extends over 15 amino acids. The V and J ends lost 7 bases and 0 bases respectively, with 14 bases between them. The repertoire was sequenced with immunoSEQ multiplex PCR; TCRdb's copy has only in-frame clones and lacks some. This table has about 40,000 clones, roughly two thirds appearing once. Material: PBMCs, obtained at disease progression, from a patient treated with ibrutinib. This receptor was taken from a human donor with chronic lymphocytic leukemia. The chain is built from TRBV9 and TRBJ2-1; weak D call: TRBD2 (6 bases). The CDR3 sequence: CASGQRGSSYNEQFF. In DNA form, the CDR3 reads TGTGCCAGCGGACAACGGGGGTCCTCCTACAATGAGCAGTTCTTC.